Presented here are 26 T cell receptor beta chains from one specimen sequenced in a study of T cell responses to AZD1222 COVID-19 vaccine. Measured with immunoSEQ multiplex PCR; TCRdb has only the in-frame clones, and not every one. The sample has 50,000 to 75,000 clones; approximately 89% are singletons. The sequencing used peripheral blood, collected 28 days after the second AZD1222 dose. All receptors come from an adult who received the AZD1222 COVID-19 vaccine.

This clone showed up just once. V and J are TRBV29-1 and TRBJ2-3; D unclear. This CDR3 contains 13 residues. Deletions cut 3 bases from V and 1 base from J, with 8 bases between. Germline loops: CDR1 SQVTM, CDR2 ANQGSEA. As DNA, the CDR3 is TGCAGCGTTGAGTCAGCCCGCACAGATACGCAGTATTTT. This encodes CSVESARTDTQYF.

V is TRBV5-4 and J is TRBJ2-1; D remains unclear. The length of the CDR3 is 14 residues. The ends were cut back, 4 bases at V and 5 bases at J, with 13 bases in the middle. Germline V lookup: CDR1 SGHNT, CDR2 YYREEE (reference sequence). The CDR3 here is CASSPASPNNEQFF. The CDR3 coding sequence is TGTGCCAGCAGCCCCGCCAGTCCCAACAATGAGCAGTTCTTC.

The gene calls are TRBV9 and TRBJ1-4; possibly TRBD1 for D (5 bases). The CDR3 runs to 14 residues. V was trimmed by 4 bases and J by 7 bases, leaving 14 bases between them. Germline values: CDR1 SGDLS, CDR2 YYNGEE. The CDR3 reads CASSSRWGGEKLFF. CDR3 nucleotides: TGTGCCAGCAGCTCCCGTTGGGGCGGTGAAAAACTGTTTTTT.

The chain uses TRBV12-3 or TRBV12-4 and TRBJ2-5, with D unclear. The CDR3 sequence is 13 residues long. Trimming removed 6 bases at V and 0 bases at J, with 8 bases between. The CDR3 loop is CASREQNQETQYF. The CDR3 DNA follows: TGTGCCAGCAGGGAGCAGAACCAAGAGACCCAGTACTTC.

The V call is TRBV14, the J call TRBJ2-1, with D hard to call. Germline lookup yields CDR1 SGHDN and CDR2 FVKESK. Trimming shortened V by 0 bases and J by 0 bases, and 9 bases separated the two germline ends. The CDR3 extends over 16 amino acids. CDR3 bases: TGTGCCAGCAGCCAAGACGTGGGTAGCTCCTACAATGAGCAGTTCTTC. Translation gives CASSQDVGSSYNEQFF.

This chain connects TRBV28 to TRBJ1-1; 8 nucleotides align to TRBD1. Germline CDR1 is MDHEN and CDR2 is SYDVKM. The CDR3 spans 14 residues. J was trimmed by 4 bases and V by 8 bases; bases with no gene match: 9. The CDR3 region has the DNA TGTGCCAGCTATACGGACAGGGATGGCACTGAAGCTTTCTTT. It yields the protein CASYTDRDGTEAFF.

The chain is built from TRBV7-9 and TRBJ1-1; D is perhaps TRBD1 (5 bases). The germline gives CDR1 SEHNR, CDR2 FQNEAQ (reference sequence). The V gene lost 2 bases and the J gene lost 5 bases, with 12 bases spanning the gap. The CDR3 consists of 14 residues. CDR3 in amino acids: CASSLFDGGTEAFF. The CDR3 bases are TGTGCCAGCAGCTTATTTGACGGGGGTACTGAAGCTTTCTTT.

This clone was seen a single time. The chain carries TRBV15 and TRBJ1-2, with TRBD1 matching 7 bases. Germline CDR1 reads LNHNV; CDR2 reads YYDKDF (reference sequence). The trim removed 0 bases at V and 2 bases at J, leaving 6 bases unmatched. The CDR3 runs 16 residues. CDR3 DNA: TGTGCCACCAGCAGAGAGGATAGGGGGCGCAACTATGGCTACACCTTC. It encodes CATSREDRGRNYGYTF.

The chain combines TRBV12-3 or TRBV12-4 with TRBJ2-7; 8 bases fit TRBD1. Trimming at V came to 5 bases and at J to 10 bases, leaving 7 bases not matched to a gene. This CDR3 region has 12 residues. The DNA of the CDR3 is TGTGCCAGCAGTCCTTTCGGACAGGGACAGTACTTC. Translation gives CASSPFGQGQYF.

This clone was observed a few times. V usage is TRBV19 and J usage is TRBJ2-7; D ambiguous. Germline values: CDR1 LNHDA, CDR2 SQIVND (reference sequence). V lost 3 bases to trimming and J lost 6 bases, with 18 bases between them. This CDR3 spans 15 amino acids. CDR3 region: CASSIIKAASSEQYF. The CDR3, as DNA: TGTGCCAGTAGTATTATTAAGGCGGCATCGAGCGAGCAGTACTTC.

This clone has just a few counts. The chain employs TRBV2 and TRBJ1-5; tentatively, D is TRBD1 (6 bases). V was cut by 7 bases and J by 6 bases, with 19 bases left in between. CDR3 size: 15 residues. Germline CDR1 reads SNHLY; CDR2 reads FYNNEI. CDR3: CASTRDRFEGQPQHF. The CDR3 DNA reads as TGTGCCAGCACCCGAGACAGGTTTGAAGGTCAGCCCCAGCATTTT.

CDR3 residues: CASSGNRGNSPLHF. CDR3 DNA: TGCGCCAGCAGTGGAAACAGGGGTAATTCACCCCTCCACTTT. The chain has TRBV10-2 and TRBJ1-6, with TRBD1 matching 7 bases. The junction had 3 bases not matched to a gene; V was cut back by 4 bases and J by 6 bases. The CDR3 has 14 residues. CDR1 WSHSY and CDR2 SAAADI come from the germline V gene.

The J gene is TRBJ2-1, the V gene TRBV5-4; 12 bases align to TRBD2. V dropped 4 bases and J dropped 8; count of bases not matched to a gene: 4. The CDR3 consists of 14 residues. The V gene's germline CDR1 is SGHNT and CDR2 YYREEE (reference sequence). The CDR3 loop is CASSRLAGDYEQFF. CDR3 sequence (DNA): TGTGCCAGCAGCAGACTAGCGGGAGACTATGAGCAGTTCTTC.

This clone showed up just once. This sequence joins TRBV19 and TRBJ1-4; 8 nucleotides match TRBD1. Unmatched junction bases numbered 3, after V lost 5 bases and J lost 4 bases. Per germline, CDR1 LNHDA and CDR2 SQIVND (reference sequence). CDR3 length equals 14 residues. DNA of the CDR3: TGTGCCAGTAGTGTTGGACAGGGTAATGAAAAACTGTTTTTT. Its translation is CASSVGQGNEKLFF. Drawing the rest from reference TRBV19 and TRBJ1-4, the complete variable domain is DGGITQSPKYLFRKEGQNVTLSCEQNLNHDAMYWYRQDPGQGLRLIYYSQIVNDFQKGDIAEGYSVSREKKESFPLTVTSAQKNPTAFYLCASSVGQGNEKLFFGSGTQLSVL.

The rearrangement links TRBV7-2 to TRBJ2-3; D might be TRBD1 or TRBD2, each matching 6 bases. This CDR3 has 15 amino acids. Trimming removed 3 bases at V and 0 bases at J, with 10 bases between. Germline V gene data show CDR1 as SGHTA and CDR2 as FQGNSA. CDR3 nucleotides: TGTGCCAGCAGCTTTAGGGGGACTAGCACAGATACGCAGTATTTT. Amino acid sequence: CASSFRGTSTDTQYF.

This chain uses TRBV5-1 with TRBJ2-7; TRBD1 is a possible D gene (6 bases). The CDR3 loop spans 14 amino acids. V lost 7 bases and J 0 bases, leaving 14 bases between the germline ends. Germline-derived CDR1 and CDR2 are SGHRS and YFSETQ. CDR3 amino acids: CASRPGTLSYEQYF. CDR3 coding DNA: TGCGCCAGCCGACCCGGGACACTCTCCTACGAGCAGTACTTC.

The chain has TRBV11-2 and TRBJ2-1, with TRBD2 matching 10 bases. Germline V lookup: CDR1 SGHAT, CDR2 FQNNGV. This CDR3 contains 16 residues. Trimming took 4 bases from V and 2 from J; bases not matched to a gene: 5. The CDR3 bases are TGTGCCAGCAGCTCGCCAGCGGGAGGGACCTACAATGAGCAGTTCTTC. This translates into CASSSPAGGTYNEQFF.

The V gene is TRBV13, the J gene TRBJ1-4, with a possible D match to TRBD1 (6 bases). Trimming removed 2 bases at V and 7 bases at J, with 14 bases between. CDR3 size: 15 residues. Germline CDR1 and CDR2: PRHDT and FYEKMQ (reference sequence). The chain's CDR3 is CASSLWQGKSEKLFF. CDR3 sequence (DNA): TGTGCCAGCAGCTTATGGCAGGGGAAGAGTGAAAAACTGTTTTTT. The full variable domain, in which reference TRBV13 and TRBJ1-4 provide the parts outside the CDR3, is AAGVIQSPRHLIKEKRETATLKCYPIPRHDTVYWYQQGPGQDPQFLISFYEKMQSDKGSIPDRFSAQQFSDYHSELNMSSLELGDSALYFCASSLWQGKSEKLFFGSGTQLSVL.

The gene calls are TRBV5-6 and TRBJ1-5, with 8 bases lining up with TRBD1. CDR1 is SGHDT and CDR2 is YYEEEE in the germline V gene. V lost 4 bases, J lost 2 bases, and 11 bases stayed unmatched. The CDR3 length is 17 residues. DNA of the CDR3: TGTGCCAGCAGCACTCTCGGACAGGGCATGGGCAATCAGCCCCAGCATTTT. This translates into CASSTLGQGMGNQPQHF.

CDR3 nucleotide sequence: TGTGCCAGCACCCCCTTGAACACTGAAGCTTTCTTT. Translated, it gives CASTPLNTEAFF. The chain carries TRBV11-2 and TRBJ1-1; D is unclear. Germline CDR1 reads SGHAT; CDR2 reads FQNNGV. The germline V and J ends were trimmed by 7 bases and 0 bases, with 6 bases remaining between them. This CDR3 has 12 residues.

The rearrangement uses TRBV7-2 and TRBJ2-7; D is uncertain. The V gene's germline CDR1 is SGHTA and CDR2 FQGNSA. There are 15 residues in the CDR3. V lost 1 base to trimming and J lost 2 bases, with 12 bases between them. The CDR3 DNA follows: TGTGCCAGCAGCTTAGAGGGATCAGGTGCCTACGAGCAGTACTTC. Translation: CASSLEGSGAYEQYF.

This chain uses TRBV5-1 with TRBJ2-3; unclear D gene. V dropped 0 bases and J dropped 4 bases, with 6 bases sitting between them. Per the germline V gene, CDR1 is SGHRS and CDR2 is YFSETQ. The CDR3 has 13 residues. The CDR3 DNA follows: TGCGCCAGCAGCTTGGGCCTTCCAGATACGCAGTATTTT. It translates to CASSLGLPDTQYF.

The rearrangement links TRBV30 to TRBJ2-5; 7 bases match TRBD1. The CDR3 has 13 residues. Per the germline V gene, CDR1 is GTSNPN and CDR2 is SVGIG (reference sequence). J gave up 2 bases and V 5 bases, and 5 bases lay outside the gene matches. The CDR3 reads CAWAGQEQETQYF. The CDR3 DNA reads TGTGCCTGGGCCGGACAGGAACAAGAGACCCAGTACTTC.

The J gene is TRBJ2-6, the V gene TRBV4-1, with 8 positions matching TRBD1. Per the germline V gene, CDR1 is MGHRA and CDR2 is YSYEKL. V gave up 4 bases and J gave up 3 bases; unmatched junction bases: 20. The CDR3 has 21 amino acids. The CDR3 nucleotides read TGCGCCAGCAGCCCGTCCCTTAACCCGGGACAGGTAGCACGTGGGGCCAACGTCCTGACTTTC. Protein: CASSPSLNPGQVARGANVLTF.

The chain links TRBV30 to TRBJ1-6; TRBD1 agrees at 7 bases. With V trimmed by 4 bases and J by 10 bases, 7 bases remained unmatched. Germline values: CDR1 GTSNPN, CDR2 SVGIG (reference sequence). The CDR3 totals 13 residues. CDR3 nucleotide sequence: TGTGCCTGGAAGGGGCAGGGGGGATCACCCCTCCACTTT. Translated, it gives CAWKGQGGSPLHF.

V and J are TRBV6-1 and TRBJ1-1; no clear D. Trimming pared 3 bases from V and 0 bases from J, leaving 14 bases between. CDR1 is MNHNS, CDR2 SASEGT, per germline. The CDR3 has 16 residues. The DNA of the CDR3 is TGTGCCAGCAGTGATCGGCAGGCCGGCATGAACACTGAAGCTTTCTTT. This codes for CASSDRQAGMNTEAFF.